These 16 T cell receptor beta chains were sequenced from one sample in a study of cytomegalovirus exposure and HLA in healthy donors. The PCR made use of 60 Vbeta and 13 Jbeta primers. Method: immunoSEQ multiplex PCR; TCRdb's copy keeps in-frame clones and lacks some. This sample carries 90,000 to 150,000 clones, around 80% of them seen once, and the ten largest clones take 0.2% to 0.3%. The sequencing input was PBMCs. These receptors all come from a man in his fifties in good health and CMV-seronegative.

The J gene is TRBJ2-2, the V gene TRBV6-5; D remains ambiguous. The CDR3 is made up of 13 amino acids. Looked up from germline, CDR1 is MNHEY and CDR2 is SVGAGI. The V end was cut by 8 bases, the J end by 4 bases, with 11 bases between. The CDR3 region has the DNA TGTGCCAGCGGCAAGTCAAGCACCGGGGAGCTGTTTTTT. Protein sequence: CASGKSSTGELFF.

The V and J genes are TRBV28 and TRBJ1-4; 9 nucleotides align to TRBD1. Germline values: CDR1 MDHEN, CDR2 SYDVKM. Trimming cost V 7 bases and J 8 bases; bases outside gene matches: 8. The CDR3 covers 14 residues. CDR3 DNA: TGTGCCAGCAACCTGGACAGGGGTAGGGAAAAACTGTTTTTT. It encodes CASNLDRGREKLFF.

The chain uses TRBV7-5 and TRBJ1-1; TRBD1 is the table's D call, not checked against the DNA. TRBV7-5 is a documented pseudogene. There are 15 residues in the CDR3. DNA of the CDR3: TGTGCCAGAAGCTTCTCACCCGGCAGGGCCACTGAAGCTTTCTTT. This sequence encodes CARSFSPGRATEAFF.

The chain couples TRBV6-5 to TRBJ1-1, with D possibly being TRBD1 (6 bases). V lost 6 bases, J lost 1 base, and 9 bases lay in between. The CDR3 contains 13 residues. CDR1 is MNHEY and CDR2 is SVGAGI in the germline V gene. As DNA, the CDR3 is TGTGCCAGCAGGCTGACAGGGAACACTGAAGCTTTCTTT. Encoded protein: CASRLTGNTEAFF.

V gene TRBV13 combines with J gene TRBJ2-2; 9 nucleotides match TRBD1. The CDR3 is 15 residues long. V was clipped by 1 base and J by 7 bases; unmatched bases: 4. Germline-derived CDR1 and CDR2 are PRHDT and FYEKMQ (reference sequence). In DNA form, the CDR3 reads TGTGCCAGCAGCTTAGACAGGGGGCGCAACGGGGAGCTGTTTTTT. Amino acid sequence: CASSLDRGRNGELFF.

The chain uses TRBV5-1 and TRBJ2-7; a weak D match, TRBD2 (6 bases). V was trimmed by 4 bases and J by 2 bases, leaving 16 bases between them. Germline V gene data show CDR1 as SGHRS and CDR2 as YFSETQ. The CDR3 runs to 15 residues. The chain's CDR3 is CASSLSGARTYEQYF. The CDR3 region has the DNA TGCGCCAGCAGCCTATCGGGAGCCCGCACCTACGAGCAGTACTTC.

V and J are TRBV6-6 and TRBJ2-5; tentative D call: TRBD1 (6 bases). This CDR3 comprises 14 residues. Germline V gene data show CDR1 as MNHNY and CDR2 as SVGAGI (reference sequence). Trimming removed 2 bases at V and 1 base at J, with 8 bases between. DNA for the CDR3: TGTGCCAGCAGTTACAGACAGGTCCAAGAGACCCAGTACTTC. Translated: CASSYRQVQETQYF.

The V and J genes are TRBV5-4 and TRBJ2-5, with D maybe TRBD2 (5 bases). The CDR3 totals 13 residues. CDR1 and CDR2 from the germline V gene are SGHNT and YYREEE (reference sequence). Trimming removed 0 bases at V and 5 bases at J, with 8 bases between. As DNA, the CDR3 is TGTGCCAGCAGCTTGGCCCCGGGGGAGACCCAGTACTTC. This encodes CASSLAPGETQYF. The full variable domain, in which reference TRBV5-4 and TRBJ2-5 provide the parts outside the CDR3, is ETGVTQSPTHLIKTRGQQVTLRCSSQSGHNTVSWYQQALGQGPQFIFQYYREEENGRGNFPPRFSGLQFPNYSSELNVNALELDDSALYLCASSLAPGETQYFGPGTRLLVL.

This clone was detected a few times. CDR3: CASSQVQGREEQYF. CDR3 bases: TGCGCCAGCAGCCAAGTTCAGGGGCGGGAGGAGCAGTACTTC. The chain has TRBV4-1 and TRBJ2-7; TRBD2 might be the D (7 bases). Germline V gene lookup returns CDR1 MGHRA and CDR2 YSYEKL. CDR3 length: 14 amino acids. Trimming cost V 1 base and J 7 bases, with 14 bases left between them.

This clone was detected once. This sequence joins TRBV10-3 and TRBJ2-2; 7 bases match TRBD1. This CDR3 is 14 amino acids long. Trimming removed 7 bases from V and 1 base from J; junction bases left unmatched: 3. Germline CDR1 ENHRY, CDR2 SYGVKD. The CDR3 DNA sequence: TGTGCCATCAAGGCAGGGGGGAACACCGGGGAGCTGTTTTTT. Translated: CAIKAGGNTGELFF.

The CDR3: CASSQVRGNTGELFF. The CDR3 nucleotides are TGTGCCAGCAGCCAAGTTCGAGGAAACACCGGGGAGCTGTTTTTT. The chain uses TRBV4-2 and TRBJ2-2; unclear D gene. Germline lookup yields CDR1 LGHNA and CDR2 YNFKEQ. Trimming pared 1 base from V and 2 bases from J, leaving 8 bases between. This CDR3 has 15 residues.

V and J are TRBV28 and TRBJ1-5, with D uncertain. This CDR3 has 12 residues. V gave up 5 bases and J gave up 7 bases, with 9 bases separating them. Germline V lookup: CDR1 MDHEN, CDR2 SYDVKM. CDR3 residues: CASSQPGQPQHF. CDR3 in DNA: TGTGCCAGCAGTCAGCCGGGGCAGCCCCAGCATTTT.

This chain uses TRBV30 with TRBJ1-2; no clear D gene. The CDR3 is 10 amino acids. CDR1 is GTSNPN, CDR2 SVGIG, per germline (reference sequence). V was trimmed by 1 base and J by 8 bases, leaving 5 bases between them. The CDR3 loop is CAWSGEGYTF. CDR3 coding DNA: TGTGCCTGGAGTGGGGAGGGCTACACCTTC. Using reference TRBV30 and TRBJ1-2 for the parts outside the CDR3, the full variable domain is SQTIHQWPATLVQPVGSPLSLECTVEGTSNPNLYWYRQAAGRGLQLLFYSVGIGQISSEVPQNLSASRPQDRQFILSSKKLLLSDSGFYLCAWSGEGYTFGSGTRLTVV.

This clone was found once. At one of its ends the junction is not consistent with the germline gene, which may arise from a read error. Written as DNA, the CDR3 is TGTGCCAGCAGCGAAGCAGGGGGCGCGAGTGCAGGTGAGCAGTTCTTC. It translates to CASSEAGGASAGEQFF. The chain recombines TRBV2 with TRBJ2-1, with 8 bases that match TRBD1. The CDR3 covers 16 residues. CDR1 is SNHLY and CDR2 is FYNNEI in the germline V gene.

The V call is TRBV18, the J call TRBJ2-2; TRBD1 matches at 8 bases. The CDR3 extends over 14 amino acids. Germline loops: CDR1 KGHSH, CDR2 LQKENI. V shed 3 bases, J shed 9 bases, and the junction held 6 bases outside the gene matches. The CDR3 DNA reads TGTGCCAGCTCACCCGACAGGGGATACAGGGAGCTGTTTTTT. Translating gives CASSPDRGYRELFF.

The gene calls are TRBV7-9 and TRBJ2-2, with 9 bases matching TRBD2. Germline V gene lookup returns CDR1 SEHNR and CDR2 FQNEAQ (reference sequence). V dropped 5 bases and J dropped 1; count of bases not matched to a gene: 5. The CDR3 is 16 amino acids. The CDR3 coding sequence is TGTGCCAGCAGCCCCGCTAGCGGGATGAACACCGGGGAGCTGTTTTTT. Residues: CASSPASGMNTGELFF.